This T cell receptor (beta chain) was recorded in a study of siplizumab effects on memory and regulatory T cells. TCRdb's copy holds only in-frame clones and misses some; the assay was immunoSEQ multiplex PCR. The profile shows about 100,000 clones, 85% to 95% of them singletons. Comment on this clone: Its target is not known.

Overall study findings and caveats: Mean Treg-derived proportions of mappable alloreactive CD4+ clones were roughly 69% for siplizumab and around 30% for controls. Roughly 75-95% of proliferating clones (CD4+ or CD8+) could not be assigned a naive or memory phenotype. Unstimulated subsets were the mapping target of only a minor fraction of alloreactive clones.

The germline CDR1 and CDR2 sequences are GTSNPN and SVGIG (reference sequence). With 4 bases removed from V and 1 base from J, the gap between germline ends came to 11 bases. This CDR3 has 13 residues. The chain is built from TRBV30 and TRBJ2-7, with D tentatively TRBD1 (6 bases). The sample comprised non-Treg CD4+ T cells sorted from blood. The clonotype was recovered from a human donor in good health. In nucleotides, the CDR3 is TGTGCCTGGACCCAGGGGATTTCCTACGAGCAGTACTTC. Translation: CAWTQGISYEQYF.